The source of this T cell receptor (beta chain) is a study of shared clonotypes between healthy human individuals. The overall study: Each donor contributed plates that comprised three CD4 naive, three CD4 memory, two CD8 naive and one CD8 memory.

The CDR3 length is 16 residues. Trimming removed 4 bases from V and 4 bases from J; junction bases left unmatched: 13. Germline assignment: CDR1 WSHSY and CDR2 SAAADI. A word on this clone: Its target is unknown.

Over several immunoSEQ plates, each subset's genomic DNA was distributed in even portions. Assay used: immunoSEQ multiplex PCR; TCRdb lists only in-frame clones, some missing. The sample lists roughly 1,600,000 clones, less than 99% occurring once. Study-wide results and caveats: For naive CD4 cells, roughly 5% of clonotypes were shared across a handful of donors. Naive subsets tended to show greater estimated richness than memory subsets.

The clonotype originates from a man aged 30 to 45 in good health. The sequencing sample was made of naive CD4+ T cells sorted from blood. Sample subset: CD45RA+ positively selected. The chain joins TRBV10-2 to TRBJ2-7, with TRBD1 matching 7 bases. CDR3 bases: TGCGCCAGCAGTGGTAGGGACAGACCGAGGGGATACGAGCAGTACTTC. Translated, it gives CASSGRDRPRGYEQYF.